This entry concerns a single T cell receptor (beta chain). This sample is drawn from a study of blood T cell repertoires in COVID-19. Study information: The United States, Italy and Spain were the sources of the acute and convalescent COVID-19 samples. Nucleic acid was either cDNA or gDNA, and it came from T cells, B-cell-depleted T cells, or PBMCs.

How the authors handled the data: The assay estimated nucleated cells by amplifying reference gene primers. The data were produced by immunoSEQ multiplex PCR, yet TCRdb's version contains in-frame clones alone and is incomplete. The V and J calls and the clone size are those of that table, but D and trimming were determined from the DNA. The sample includes 40,000 to 50,000 clones, approximately 90% seen only once; the top ten take around 6.2%. CDR1 is LNHDA and CDR2 is SQIVND in the germline V gene (reference sequence). The CDR3 runs 14 residues. V trimming: 7 bases; J trimming: 4 bases; junction bases outside the gene matches: 8.

The sequenced material came from peripheral blood. This TCR came from a human donor in a cohort sampled during active COVID-19. This chain joins TRBV19 and TRBJ2-5; 8 bases match TRBD2. CDR3: CASTGGALGETQYF. The CDR3, as DNA: TGTGCCAGTACGGGGGGGGCGCTTGGAGAGACCCAGTACTTC. Full variable domain (remainder filled in from reference TRBV19 and TRBJ2-5): DGGITQSPKYLFRKEGQNVTLSCEQNLNHDAMYWYRQDPGQGLRLIYYSQIVNDFQKGDIAEGYSVSREKKESFPLTVTSAQKNPTAFYLCASTGGALGETQYFGPGTRLLVL.